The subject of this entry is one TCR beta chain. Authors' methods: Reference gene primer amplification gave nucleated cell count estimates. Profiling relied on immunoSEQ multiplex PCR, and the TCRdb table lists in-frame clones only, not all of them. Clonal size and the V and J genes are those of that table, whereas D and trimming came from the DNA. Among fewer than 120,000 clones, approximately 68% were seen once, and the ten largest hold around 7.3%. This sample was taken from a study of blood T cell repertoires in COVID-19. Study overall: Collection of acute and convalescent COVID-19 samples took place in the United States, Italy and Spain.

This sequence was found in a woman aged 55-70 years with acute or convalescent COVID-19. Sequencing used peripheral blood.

CDR3 nucleotides: TGCGCCAGCAGCTTACGGGGACTCTTCACAGATACGCAGTATTTT. Translating gives CASSLRGLFTDTQYF. The chain is built from TRBV5-1 and TRBJ2-3, with D possibly matching TRBD2 (6 bases). Trimming removed 2 bases from V and 2 bases from J, with 12 bases in between. This CDR3 has 15 residues. CDR1 and CDR2 (germline): SGHRS, YFSETQ.